The subject of this entry is one T cell receptor beta chain. The source of the sample is a study of control samples from healthy donors and cancer patients. Libraries were prepared by immunoSEQ multiplex PCR; TCRdb keeps only in-frame clonotypes and omits some of them. The sample holds 60,000 to 100,000 clones, approximately 89% seen once. The material sequenced was blood. The clonotype comes from a man between 50 and 59 years old in good health.

The CDR3 region has the DNA TGTGCCAGCAGCAACCGGGATGCGAACACTGAAGCTTTCTTT. Translation: CASSNRDANTEAFF. The chain recombines TRBV3-1 (or the pseudogene TRBV3-2) with TRBJ1-1; D is unresolved. Trimming left V 5 bases short and J 1 base short, with 11 bases between. The CDR3 is 14 residues long. Germline lookup yields CDR1 LGHDT and CDR2 YNNKEL (reference sequence).